This T cell receptor beta chain was profiled in a study of beta chain features in type 1 diabetes. On this clone itself: Its matching antigen is unknown.

Findings and caveats of the study: Significant though moderate, a shortening of TCRB CDR3s appeared in all four CD4+ subsets of Type 1 diabetes patients.

Expressed TCRB transcripts were sequenced, since all the RNA that had been isolated was reverse transcribed. An average around 3.5 million reads came from naive, central memory and regulatory T cell samples. TCRdb's copy holds only in-frame clones and misses some; the assay was immunoSEQ multiplex PCR. Among roughly 100,000 clones, under 30% were seen once, and the ten largest hold approximately 0.5%. Germline CDR1 is SGHAT and CDR2 is FQNNGV. V shed 5 bases and J shed 6 bases, with 14 bases lying between them. The CDR3 extends over 14 amino acids. This sequence joins TRBV11-2 and TRBJ2-1, with D possibly being TRBD2 (6 bases). The TCR comes from a young woman with type 1 diabetes. The sample consisted of central memory CD4+ T cells from blood. The CDR3 here is CASSLTRDFNEQFF. The CDR3 region has the DNA TGTGCCAGCAGCCTTACCCGGGACTTCAATGAGCAGTTCTTC.